One and the same sample provided the 12 T cell receptor beta chains below, sequenced in a study of blood T cell repertoires in COVID-19. This table comes from immunoSEQ multiplex PCR, and its TCRdb copy is limited to in-frame clones, with some not included. The sample holds about 160,000 clones; about 80% are singletons and the top ten take roughly 3.5%. What was sequenced was PBMCs or T cells enriched from blood (not recorded which). The receptors were sampled from a woman aged 55-70 years who had recovered from COVID-19.

V is TRBV6-6 and J is TRBJ2-5, with a possible D match to TRBD1 (6 bases). CDR3 length: 14 residues. V was shortened by 4 bases and J by 4 bases, with 13 bases between the two germline ends. Germline V gene lookup returns CDR1 MNHNY and CDR2 SVGAGI (reference sequence). The CDR3 loop is CASSSLQGRETQYF. The CDR3 DNA reads TGTGCCAGCAGTTCCTTACAGGGTAGAGAGACCCAGTACTTC.

The chain has TRBV6-6 and TRBJ2-7; 11 bases agree with TRBD2. The trim removed 5 bases at V and 0 bases at J, leaving 12 bases unmatched. This CDR3 is built from 18 residues. Germline V gene data show CDR1 as MNHNY and CDR2 as SVGAGI (reference sequence). This chain's CDR3 is CASSRQLAGALDSYEQYF. The CDR3 region has the DNA TGTGCCAGCAGTCGACAACTAGCGGGGGCGCTGGACTCCTACGAGCAGTACTTC.

This clone has only one observation. The J gene is TRBJ1-3, the V gene TRBV11-2; D uncertain. The V end lost 2 bases, the J end lost 0 bases, and 5 bases lay between the germline ends. CDR1 is SGHAT and CDR2 is FQNNGV in the germline V gene. This CDR3 comprises 14 residues. CDR3 residues: CASSLRSSGNTIYF. CDR3 nucleotide sequence: TGTGCCAGCAGCTTAAGGAGCTCTGGAAACACCATATATTTT.

V and J are TRBV18 and TRBJ1-1, with a possible D match to TRBD1 (5 bases). Trimming took 3 bases from V and 4 from J, leaving 9 bases between them. Germline assignment: CDR1 KGHSH and CDR2 LQKENI. CDR3 length: 13 amino acids. The CDR3, as DNA: TGTGCCAGCTCACCCTCAGGGTTCACTGAAGCTTTCTTT. Its translation is CASSPSGFTEAFF.

The CDR3 nucleotides are TGTGCCAGCAGCCACTGGGGGACAAGGGACACTGAAGCTTTCTTT. Translation gives CASSHWGTRDTEAFF. The chain links TRBV14 to TRBJ1-1; D possibly corresponds to TRBD1 (6 bases). Per the germline V gene, CDR1 is SGHDN and CDR2 is FVKESK. The V gene lost 3 bases and the J gene lost 3 bases, with 14 bases spanning the gap. This CDR3 is built from 15 residues.

This clone came up a few times. The rearrangement joins TRBV7-2 to TRBJ1-5; D unresolved. The CDR3 sequence is 14 residues long. Deletions cut 3 bases from V and 3 bases from J, with 9 bases between. CDR1 and CDR2 (germline): SGHTA, FQGNSA. The DNA for the CDR3 is TGTGCCAGCAGCTTGGGCAGGTCCAATCAGCCCCAGCATTTT. Translated: CASSLGRSNQPQHF. The whole variable domain, remainder taken from reference TRBV7-2 and TRBJ1-5, is GAGVSQSPSNKVTEKGKDVELRCDPISGHTALYWYRQSLGQGLEFLIYFQGNSAPDKSGLPSDRFSAERTGGSVSTLTIQRTQQEDSAVYLCASSLGRSNQPQHFGDGTRLSIL.

V is TRBV3-1 (or the pseudogene TRBV3-2) and J is TRBJ1-1; D is undetermined. The CDR3 consists of 13 residues. V lost 4 bases and J lost 11, with 17 bases in between. Per the germline V gene, CDR1 is LGHDT and CDR2 is YNNKEL (reference sequence). DNA of the CDR3: TGTGCCAGCAGCCGAGACGGCCACCTAGAGGCTTTCTTT. Amino acids: CASSRDGHLEAFF.

The CDR3 loop reads CASRPQGGGGTEAFF. Here the CDR3 DNA reads TGTGCCAGCAGGCCACAGGGGGGCGGCGGCACTGAAGCTTTCTTT. The V and J genes are TRBV7-2 and TRBJ1-1, with TRBD1 matching over 8 bases. There are 15 residues in the CDR3. CDR1 and CDR2 from the germline V gene are SGHTA and FQGNSA. With V trimmed by 6 bases and J by 4 bases, 10 bases remained unmatched. The full variable domain, completed using reference TRBV7-2 and TRBJ1-1, is GAGVSQSPSNKVTEKGKDVELRCDPISGHTALYWYRQSLGQGLEFLIYFQGNSAPDKSGLPSDRFSAERTGGSVSTLTIQRTQQEDSAVYLCASRPQGGGGTEAFFGQGTRLTVV.

The rearrangement uses TRBV5-8 and TRBJ1-5; D call uncertain. From germline, CDR1 is SGHTS and CDR2 YDEGEE. V lost 2 bases, J lost 0 bases, and 9 bases lay in between. The CDR3 length is 15 residues. The CDR3 sequence: CASSFGGVSNQPQHF. Here the CDR3 DNA reads TGTGCCAGCAGCTTCGGAGGTGTTAGCAATCAGCCCCAGCATTTT.

The rearrangement links TRBV19 to TRBJ1-5; 7 nucleotides match TRBD1. Germline CDR1 LNHDA, CDR2 SQIVND (reference sequence). V trimming: 8 bases; J trimming: 0 bases; junction bases outside the gene matches: 13. The CDR3 is 17 residues long. The CDR3 spells CASSRTGSTNSNQPQHF. The CDR3 nucleotides are TGTGCCAGTTCTCGGACAGGTTCGACTAATAGCAATCAGCCCCAGCATTTT.

This clone was counted a single time. The chain combines TRBV28 with TRBJ1-3; D not resolved. Trimming took 8 bases from V and 0 from J, leaving 8 bases between them. The CDR3 length is 13 residues. Germline lookup yields CDR1 MDHEN and CDR2 SYDVKM. CDR3 sequence: CASFSGSGNTIYF. CDR3 nucleotide sequence: TGTGCCAGCTTTTCGGGCTCTGGAAACACCATATATTTT.

J is TRBJ2-5 and V is TRBV25-1; 7 nucleotides line up with TRBD2. Germline CDR1 MGHDK, CDR2 SYGVNS. The V and J ends lost 4 bases and 3 bases, in that order; junction bases with no gene match: 8. The CDR3 contains 15 residues. For the CDR3, the DNA is TGTGCCAGCAGTGGAGCGGGGACGGGGGAAGAGACCCAGTACTTC. The encoded protein is CASSGAGTGEETQYF.